This entry lists 27 T cell receptor beta chains sequenced from one sample in a study of blood T cell repertoires in COVID-19. Using immunoSEQ multiplex PCR, the repertoire was profiled, and TCRdb retains in-frame clones only, with some absent. The data contain around 620,000 clones, 90% of them singletons. The material sequenced was peripheral blood. Every receptor here comes from a woman between 18 and 29 years old with acute or convalescent COVID-19.

The V call is TRBV7-3, the J call TRBJ2-7, with no clear D. CDR1 and CDR2 from the germline V gene are SGHTA and FQGTGA. This CDR3 comprises 13 residues. The ends were cut back, 5 bases at V and 3 bases at J, with 11 bases in the middle. CDR3 coding DNA: TGTGCCAGCAGCCTGTCTAACGGCTACGAGCAGTACTTC. It translates to CASSLSNGYEQYF.

The genes are TRBV9 and TRBJ1-2; D is undetermined. The CDR3 runs to 15 residues. Per the germline V gene, CDR1 is SGDLS and CDR2 is YYNGEE. Trimming removed 0 bases at V and 2 bases at J, with 11 bases between. In DNA, the CDR3 is TGTGCCAGCAGCGTAGCGACGGGAATGAACTATGGCTACACCTTC. Translated: CASSVATGMNYGYTF. The full variable domain, rest sourced from reference TRBV9 and TRBJ1-2, is DSGVTQTPKHLITATGQRVTLRCSPRSGDLSVYWYQQSLDQGLQFLIQYYNGEERAKGNILERFSAQQFPDLHSELNLSSLELGDSALYFCASSVATGMNYGYTFGSGTRLTVV.

This sequence joins TRBV19 and TRBJ1-2, with 8 bases fitting TRBD1. V shed 4 bases, J shed 6 bases, and the junction held 4 bases outside the gene matches. The CDR3 loop spans 13 amino acids. Germline V gives CDR1 LNHDA, CDR2 SQIVND (reference sequence). The CDR3 DNA follows: TGTGCCAGTAGTACGGACAGGGTTAATGGCTACACCTTC. Translating it yields CASSTDRVNGYTF.

This clone has only one observation. Different DNA sequences within this sample yield the same CDR3. The chain has TRBV15 and TRBJ1-2; D gene ambiguous. CDR1 and CDR2 (germline): LNHNV, YYDKDF (reference sequence). V lost 0 bases and J 2 bases, leaving 7 bases between the germline ends. The CDR3 is made up of 14 amino acids. DNA of the CDR3: TGTGCCACCAGCAGAGATGCGGGGAACTATGGCTACACCTTC. Its protein is CATSRDAGNYGYTF. The entire variable domain, with the rest obtained from reference TRBV15 and TRBJ1-2, is as follows: DAMVIQNPRYQVTQFGKPVTLSCSQTLNHNVMYWYQQKSSQAPKLLFHYYDKDFNNEADTPDNFQSRRPNTSFCFLDIRSPGLGDTAMYLCATSRDAGNYGYTFGSGTRLTVV.

This chain uses TRBV5-4 with TRBJ1-1; unclear D gene. Trimming stripped 3 bases from V and 1 base from J, with 13 bases between. CDR3 length: 15 amino acids. The germline V gene has CDR1 SGHNT and CDR2 YYREEE (reference sequence). The CDR3 is CASSSLPYTNTEAFF. Written as DNA, the CDR3 is TGTGCCAGCAGCTCTCTCCCGTACACGAACACTGAAGCTTTCTTT.

This chain links TRBV4-3 with TRBJ2-3, with D possibly matching TRBD2 (5 bases). Trimming removed 1 base at V and 4 bases at J, with 6 bases between. The length of the CDR3 is 13 residues. Germline values: CDR1 LGHNA, CDR2 YSLEER. In DNA, the CDR3 is TGCGCCAGCAGCCAAGCCGGGGCAGATACGCAGTATTTT. It specifies CASSQAGADTQYF.

The rearrangement joins TRBV5-6 to TRBJ2-3; possibly TRBD1 for D (6 bases). The CDR3 is 15 amino acids. V was pared by 4 bases and J by 1 base, with 13 bases between. In germline, CDR1 is SGHDT, CDR2 YYEEEE. CDR3 in amino acids: CASSPQGLGTDTQYF. Written as DNA, the CDR3 is TGTGCCAGCAGCCCGCAGGGGCTGGGCACAGATACGCAGTATTTT.

Only a few counts were recorded for this clone. This rearrangement joins TRBV7-9 to TRBJ1-4, with 9 bases matching TRBD1. V dropped 4 bases and J dropped 14; count of bases not matched to a gene: 5. Germline values: CDR1 SEHNR, CDR2 FQNEAQ (reference sequence). The CDR3 contains 12 residues. The CDR3 is CASSWGDRDLFF. CDR3 bases: TGTGCCAGCAGCTGGGGGGACAGGGATCTGTTTTTT.

This CDR3 reads CATSGGGHQPQHF. Written as DNA, the CDR3 is TGTGCCACCAGTGGGGGAGGACATCAGCCCCAGCATTTT. The chain joins TRBV24-1 to TRBJ1-5; D gene unclear. This CDR3 has 13 residues. Looked up from germline, CDR1 is KGHDR and CDR2 is SFDVKD. The V and J ends lost 5 bases and 5 bases respectively, with 9 bases between them.

The gene calls are TRBV27 and TRBJ1-1; D gene unclear. Germline values: CDR1 MNHEY, CDR2 SMNVEV (reference sequence). This CDR3 is built from 14 residues. V lost 7 bases and J lost 0, with 12 bases in between. Here the CDR3 DNA reads TGTGCCAGCACCGCGGGTGGGCTGAACACTGAAGCTTTCTTT. Residues: CASTAGGLNTEAFF.

The V gene is TRBV18, the J gene TRBJ1-2, with TRBD1 as a possible D gene (6 bases). The CDR3 runs to 17 residues. Germline CDR1 is KGHSH and CDR2 is LQKENI. V lost 0 bases to trimming and J lost 2 bases, with 16 bases between them. The CDR3: CASSPPSGVRRNYGYTF. CDR3 bases: TGTGCCAGCTCACCACCGTCAGGGGTCAGGAGAAACTATGGCTACACCTTC.

The DNA of the CDR3 is TGTGCCAGCAGCCCAGGACAGGGAAGCTCCTATAATTCACCCCTCCACTTT. This gives the protein CASSPGQGSSYNSPLHF. The chain links TRBV9 to TRBJ1-6; 8 positions match TRBD1. The CDR3 consists of 17 residues. Germline V gene data show CDR1 as SGDLS and CDR2 as YYNGEE. The J segment lost 0 bases and the V segment lost 4 bases, leaving 6 bases of the junction unmatched.

V is TRBV28 and J is TRBJ1-5, with D tentatively TRBD1 (6 bases). Germline lookup yields CDR1 MDHEN and CDR2 SYDVKM. The CDR3 is 15 residues long. V lost 11 bases, J lost 0 bases, and 17 bases lay in between. The CDR3 region is CAAHRASPSNQPQHF. For the CDR3, the DNA is TGTGCCGCACACAGGGCTTCACCTAGCAATCAGCCCCAGCATTTT.

The chain employs TRBV4-3 and TRBJ2-4; the D is unclear. Germline V gene sequence: CDR1 LGHNA, CDR2 YSLEER. The germline V and J ends were trimmed by 1 base and 1 base, with 11 bases remaining between them. CDR3 size: 16 residues. CDR3: CASSQVSGTAKNIQYF. The CDR3 nucleotides read TGCGCCAGCAGCCAAGTTTCGGGTACGGCCAAAAACATTCAGTACTTC.

A single count supports this clone. One end of the junction varies from germline; a read error may be responsible. V is TRBV9 and J is TRBJ2-1; D unclear. The CDR3 has 14 amino acids. Germline CDR1 is SGDLS and CDR2 is YYNGEE. Here the CDR3 DNA reads TGTGCCAGCAGCGTTGGCCCTTCCTCCAATGAGCAGTTCTTC. Translating gives CASSVGPSSNEQFF.

J is TRBJ2-3 and V is TRBV6-5, with D possibly TRBD2 on 5 matching bases. V was clipped by 7 bases and J by 4 bases, with 15 bases between them. The CDR3 is 14 residues long. Germline CDR1 and CDR2: MNHEY and SVGAGI. The CDR3 protein is CASTEGRAPDTQYF. Written as DNA, the CDR3 is TGTGCCAGCACCGAAGGGCGGGCCCCAGATACGCAGTATTTT.

V gene TRBV9 combines with J gene TRBJ1-1; D gene unclear. This CDR3 contains 13 residues. The V end was cut by 0 bases, the J end by 5 bases, with 8 bases between. Looked up from germline, CDR1 is SGDLS and CDR2 is YYNGEE. The CDR3 DNA follows: TGTGCCAGCAGCGTAGGAGTGTGGACTGAAGCTTTCTTT. Translated: CASSVGVWTEAFF.

There are a few counts of this clone. The V and J genes are TRBV25-1 and TRBJ1-6; 9 bases line up with TRBD1. The ends lost 6 bases at V and 6 bases at J; junction bases unmatched: 9. The CDR3 is 16 residues long. CDR1 MGHDK and CDR2 SYGVNS come from the germline V gene. As DNA, the CDR3 is TGTGCCAGCAGCCCCCGGGACAGGGACTCTAATTCACCCCTCCACTTT. The encoded protein is CASSPRDRDSNSPLHF.

The V call is TRBV11-2, the J call TRBJ2-1, with no clear D. Per germline, CDR1 SGHAT and CDR2 FQNNGV. The CDR3 sequence is 11 residues long. The V gene lost 5 bases and the J gene lost 10 bases, with 9 bases spanning the gap. CDR3 nucleotides: TGTGCCAGCAGCCGTATGGAGGAGCAGTTCTTC. Translation: CASSRMEEQFF.

This chain joins TRBV12-5 and TRBJ1-2; TRBD1 might be the D (6 bases). Per the germline V gene, CDR1 is LGHNT and CDR2 is FRNRAP. The germline V and J ends were trimmed by 1 base and 6 bases, with 15 bases remaining between them. The CDR3 totals 15 residues. CDR3 sequence (DNA): TGTGCTAGTGGTTTGGGTAACGGACAGTATGATGGCTACACCTTC. The encoded protein is CASGLGNGQYDGYTF.

The chain links TRBV29-1 to TRBJ2-1; D uncertain. The germline CDR1 and CDR2 sequences are SQVTM and ANQGSEA. The CDR3 covers 14 residues. Between the trimmed V and J ends, which lost 3 bases and 0 bases, there was a span of 9 bases. The chain's CDR3 is CSVEGSYSYNEQFF. The CDR3 region has the DNA TGCAGCGTTGAGGGCTCGTACTCCTACAATGAGCAGTTCTTC.

The chain couples TRBV6-6 to TRBJ1-6, with D hard to call. Trimming left V 6 bases short and J 4 bases short, with 19 bases between. The CDR3 sequence is 17 residues long. Germline V gene data show CDR1 as MNHNY and CDR2 as SVGAGI (reference sequence). The CDR3, as DNA: TGTGCCAGCAGCCGATCCGACGGAGTCTCGTATAATTCACCCCTCCACTTT. Protein: CASSRSDGVSYNSPLHF.

The chain joins TRBV2 to TRBJ1-2; 8 bases are a match to TRBD1. The CDR3 covers 12 residues. After removal of 6 bases from V and 8 bases from J, the junction contained 5 bases not matched to a gene. Germline V gene lookup returns CDR1 SNHLY and CDR2 FYNNEI. The chain's CDR3 is CASSGTGGGYTF. The CDR3, as DNA: TGTGCCAGCAGCGGGACAGGTGGGGGCTACACCTTC.

The chain has TRBV7-9 and TRBJ2-2; the D is unclear. The CDR3 runs 13 residues. V shed 2 bases and J shed 5 bases, with 6 bases lying between them. The germline V gene encodes CDR1 SEHNR and CDR2 FQNEAQ (reference sequence). CDR3 sequence: CASSLSVTGELFF. CDR3 nucleotides: TGTGCCAGCAGCTTATCAGTGACCGGGGAGCTGTTTTTT.

The CDR3 nucleotides are TGTGCCAGCAGCTTCAGGGCACCCTCCTACAATGAGCAGTTCTTC. This encodes CASSFRAPSYNEQFF. The J gene is TRBJ2-1, the V gene TRBV7-2; tentative D call: TRBD1 (5 bases). V was shortened by 3 bases and J by 0 bases, with 9 bases between the two germline ends. The CDR3 spans 15 residues. CDR1 and CDR2 from the germline V gene are SGHTA and FQGNSA.

This clone is a singleton in its sample. This chain joins TRBV30 and TRBJ2-1; D possibly corresponds to TRBD2 (5 bases). The CDR3 is 12 amino acids. Looked up from germline, CDR1 is GTSNPN and CDR2 is SVGIG (reference sequence). Trimming cost V 0 bases and J 11 bases, with 11 bases left between them. The CDR3 nucleotides read TGTGCCTGGAGTGTACCCGGGGTTCAGCAGTTCTTC. Amino acids: CAWSVPGVQQFF. The whole variable domain, filled in from reference TRBV30 and TRBJ2-1, reads SQTIHQWPATLVQPVGSPLSLECTVEGTSNPNLYWYRQAAGRGLQLLFYSVGIGQISSEVPQNLSASRPQDRQFILSSKKLLLSDSGFYLCAWSVPGVQQFFGPGTRLTVL.

The chain carries TRBV12-3 or TRBV12-4 and TRBJ1-1; 9 bases align to TRBD1. The CDR3 sequence is 13 residues long. V lost 8 bases, J lost 9 bases, and 10 bases stayed unmatched. DNA of the CDR3: TGTGCCAGCCGGACAGTGGGACAGGGAAAAGCTTTCTTT. Translation gives CASRTVGQGKAFF.